The 8 T cell receptor beta chains below were found in one sample sequenced in a study of T cell changes during pregnancy in multiple sclerosis. Assay: immunoSEQ multiplex PCR; the TCRdb copy retains only in-frame clones and omits some. The profile shows some 87,000 clones, approximately 92% of them singletons. The sequencing used peripheral blood, collected in the first trimester of pregnancy. The receptors were gathered from a female donor with multiple sclerosis, enrolled in a pregnancy study.

The chain is built from TRBV5-1 and TRBJ1-1; 8 bases fit TRBD1. The J segment lost 1 base and the V segment lost 0 bases, leaving 8 bases of the junction unmatched. Germline-derived CDR1 and CDR2 are SGHRS and YFSETQ. The CDR3 length is 17 residues. CDR3 sequence reads: CASSLASTGTGNTEAFF. CDR3 DNA: TGCGCCAGCAGCTTGGCAAGCACCGGGACAGGGAACACTGAAGCTTTCTTT.

The V gene is TRBV7-9, the J gene TRBJ1-1; D is possibly TRBD1 (5 bases). This CDR3 comprises 14 residues. Germline V gene lookup returns CDR1 SEHNR and CDR2 FQNEAQ (reference sequence). With 5 bases removed from V and 1 base from J, the gap between germline ends came to 11 bases. The CDR3 reads CASSPLTGNTEAFF. Written as DNA, the CDR3 is TGTGCCAGCAGCCCCCTCACAGGGAACACTGAAGCTTTCTTT.

The V gene is TRBV5-1, the J gene TRBJ2-7; 9 bases align to TRBD1. The CDR3 runs 15 residues. Germline V gene sequence: CDR1 SGHRS, CDR2 YFSETQ. V gave up 0 bases and J gave up 1 base; unmatched junction bases: 2. The CDR3 bases are TGCGCCAGCAGCTTGGTAGGGACAGGGTCCTACGAGCAGTACTTC. Its protein product is CASSLVGTGSYEQYF.

In its sample, this clone was seen once. The chain is built from TRBV14 and TRBJ1-5; no clear D gene. This CDR3 region has 13 residues. V was trimmed by 1 base and J by 5 bases, leaving 6 bases between them. Germline values: CDR1 SGHDN, CDR2 FVKESK. The CDR3 DNA reads TGTGCCAGCAGCCAAGGGAGGTATCAGCCCCAGCATTTT. Translated, it gives CASSQGRYQPQHF.

The chain combines TRBV6-5 with TRBJ1-5, with TRBD1 identical over 8 bases. The J segment lost 6 bases and the V segment lost 5 bases, leaving 9 bases of the junction unmatched. Germline CDR1 reads MNHEY; CDR2 reads SVGAGI. The CDR3 has 15 amino acids. CDR3 protein: CASSRETGVGQPQHF. The DNA for the CDR3 is TGTGCCAGCAGTAGGGAGACAGGGGTGGGTCAGCCCCAGCATTTT.

This chain joins TRBV27 and TRBJ1-1; 10 bases line up with TRBD1. The CDR3 sequence is 15 residues long. J was trimmed by 3 bases and V by 1 base; bases with no gene match: 2. Germline loops: CDR1 MNHEY, CDR2 SMNVEV (reference sequence). CDR3 region: CASSLYGQGDTEAFF. In DNA form, the CDR3 reads TGTGCCAGCAGTTTATATGGACAGGGGGACACTGAAGCTTTCTTT.

The chain has TRBV18 and TRBJ1-2; no firm D call. The CDR3 length is 12 residues. V dropped 0 bases and J dropped 8 bases, with 7 bases sitting between them. Per the germline V gene, CDR1 is KGHSH and CDR2 is LQKENI. The CDR3 DNA sequence: TGTGCCAGCTCACCACCTCGGGAGGGCTACACCTTC. Amino acids: CASSPPREGYTF. Complete variable domain (other parts from reference TRBV18 and TRBJ1-2): NAGVMQNPRHLVRRRGQEARLRCSPMKGHSHVYWYRQLPEEGLKFMVYLQKENIIDESGMPKERFSAEFPKEGPSILRIQQVVRGDSAAYFCASSPPREGYTFGSGTRLTVV.

The chain couples TRBV9 to TRBJ1-4, with TRBD1 matching over 7 bases. With 0 bases clipped from V and 7 bases from J, the junction kept 6 bases outside the gene matches. This CDR3 comprises 15 residues. Germline V CDR1 and CDR2: SGDLS, YYNGEE. The CDR3, as DNA: TGTGCCAGCAGCGTAGGCGGGACAGACCGTGAAAAACTGTTTTTT. This gives the protein CASSVGGTDREKLFF. Looking up the rest from reference TRBV9 and TRBJ1-4 gives the full variable domain: DSGVTQTPKHLITATGQRVTLRCSPRSGDLSVYWYQQSLDQGLQFLIQYYNGEERAKGNILERFSAQQFPDLHSELNLSSLELGDSALYFCASSVGGTDREKLFFGSGTQLSVL.